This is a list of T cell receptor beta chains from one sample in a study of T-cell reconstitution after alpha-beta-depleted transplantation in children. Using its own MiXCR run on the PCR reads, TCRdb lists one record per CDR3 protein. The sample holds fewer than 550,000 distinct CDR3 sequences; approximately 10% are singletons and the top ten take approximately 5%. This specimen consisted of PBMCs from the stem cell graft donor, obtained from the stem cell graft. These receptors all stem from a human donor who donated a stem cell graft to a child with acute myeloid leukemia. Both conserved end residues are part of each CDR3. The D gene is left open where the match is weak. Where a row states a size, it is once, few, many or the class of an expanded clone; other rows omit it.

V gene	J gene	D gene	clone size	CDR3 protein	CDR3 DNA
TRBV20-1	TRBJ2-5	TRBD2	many	CSASRRGGRETQYF	TGCAGTGCTAGTCGGCGGGGGGGCCGAGAGACCCAGTACTTC
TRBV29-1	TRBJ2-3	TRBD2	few	CSVDPSGSQYF	TGCAGCGTCGACCCTAGCGGTTCGCAGTATTTT
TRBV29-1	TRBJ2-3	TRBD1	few	CSADRGQRTDTQYF	TGCAGCGCCGACAGGGGGCAGAGGACAGATACGCAGTATTTT
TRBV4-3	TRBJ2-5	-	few	CASSQETGQGGETQYF	TGCGCCAGCAGCCAAGAAACCGGCCAGGGTGGAGAGACCCAGTACTTC
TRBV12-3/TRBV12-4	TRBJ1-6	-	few	CASSPRRQNNSPLHF	TGTGCCAGCAGCCCCCGGCGTCAGAATAATTCACCCCTCCACTTT
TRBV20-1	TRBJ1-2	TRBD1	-	CSASPGTGVYGYTF	TGCAGTGCTAGTCCCGGGACAGGGGTGTATGGCTACACCTTC
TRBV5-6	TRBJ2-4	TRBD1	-	CASSSSLRGTKNIQYF	TGTGCCAGCAGCTCGAGCCTCAGGGGGACCAAAAACATTCAGTACTTC
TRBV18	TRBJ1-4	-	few	CASSPGRGEKLFF	TGTGCCAGCTCACCCGGTAGGGGTGAAAAACTGTTTTTT
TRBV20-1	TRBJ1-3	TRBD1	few	CSARGQGWGNTIYF	TGCAGTGCTAGAGGACAGGGGTGGGGAAACACCATATATTTT
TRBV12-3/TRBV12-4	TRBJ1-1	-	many	CASSQEWNTEAFF	TGTGCCAGCAGCCAAGAGTGGAACACTGAAGCTTTCTTT
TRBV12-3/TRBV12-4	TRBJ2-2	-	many	CASSYKGELFF	TGTGCCAGCAGTTACAAAGGGGAGCTGTTTTTT
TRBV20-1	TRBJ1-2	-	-	CSARILGTNYGYTF	TGCAGTGCTAGAATTCTGGGGACTAACTATGGCTACACCTTC
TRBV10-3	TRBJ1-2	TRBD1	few	CAISETPGGAYGYTF	TGTGCCATCAGTGAAACCCCAGGGGGCGCCTATGGCTACACCTTC
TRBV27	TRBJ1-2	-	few	CASRGLGGGSYGYTF	TGTGCCAGCAGAGGTCTAGGGGGAGGGAGCTATGGCTACACCTTC
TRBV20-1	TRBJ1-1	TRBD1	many	CSLRTGENTEAFF	TGCAGTCTAAGGACAGGCGAGAACACTGAAGCTTTCTTT
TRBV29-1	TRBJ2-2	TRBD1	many	CSGGQGANTGELFF	TGCAGCGGAGGACAGGGGGCAAACACCGGGGAGCTGTTTTTT
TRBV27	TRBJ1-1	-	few	CASTKGVSSEAFF	TGTGCCAGCACTAAAGGGGTTAGCTCTGAAGCTTTCTTT
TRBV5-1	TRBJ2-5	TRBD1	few	CASSIDRVKTQYF	TGCGCCAGCAGCATTGACAGGGTCAAGACCCAGTACTTC
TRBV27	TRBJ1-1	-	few	CASSEKNTEAFF	TGTGCCAGCAGTGAAAAAAACACTGAAGCTTTCTTT
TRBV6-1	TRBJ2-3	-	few	CASTQYGQSTDTQYF	TGTGCCAGCACTCAGTACGGGCAGAGCACAGATACGCAGTATTTT
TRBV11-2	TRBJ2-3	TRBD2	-	CASSLKAGSTDTQYF	TGTGCCAGCAGCTTAAAAGCGGGAAGCACAGATACGCAGTATTTT
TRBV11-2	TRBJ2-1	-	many	CASSLDPGVSEQFF	TGTGCCAGCAGCTTAGACCCAGGGGTCAGTGAGCAGTTCTTC
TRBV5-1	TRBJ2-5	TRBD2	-	CASSEDSGLAYEETQYF	TGCGCCAGCAGCGAAGACTCGGGACTAGCGTATGAAGAGACCCAGTACTTC
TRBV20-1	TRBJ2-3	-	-	CSARDLNFLAGDTQYF	TGCAGTGCTAGAGATCTGAACTTTCTCGCGGGAGATACGCAGTATTTT
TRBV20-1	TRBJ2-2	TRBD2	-	CCAIVGGRNTGELFF	TGCTGTGCAATAGTAGGCGGGAGGAACACCGGGGAGCTGTTTTTT
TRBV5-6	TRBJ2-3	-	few	CASSSSTGADTQYF	TGTGCCAGCAGCTCCTCGACCGGCGCAGATACGCAGTATTTT
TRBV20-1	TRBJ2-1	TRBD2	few	CSARDPRAGISYNEQFF	TGCAGTGCTAGAGACCCGCGAGCGGGGATCTCCTACAATGAGCAGTTCTTC
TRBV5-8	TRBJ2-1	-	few	CASSRLTTTNEQFF	TGTGCCAGCAGCAGACTAACCACCACCAATGAGCAGTTCTTC
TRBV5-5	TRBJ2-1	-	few	CASSLGFYNEQFF	TGTGCCAGCAGCTTAGGGTTCTACAATGAGCAGTTCTTC
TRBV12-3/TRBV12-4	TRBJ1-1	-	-	CASSFSRDAEAFF	TGTGCCAGCAGTTTCTCCAGGGACGCTGAAGCTTTCTTT
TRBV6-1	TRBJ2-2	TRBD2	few	CAIRAGVGTGELFF	TGTGCCATACGAGCGGGAGTGGGCACCGGGGAGCTGTTTTTT
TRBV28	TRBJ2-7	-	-	CASSLSRGEQYF	TGTGCCAGCAGTTTAAGCAGGGGAGAGCAGTACTTC
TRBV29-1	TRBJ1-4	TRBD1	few	CSVGVGGVTNEKLFF	TGCAGCGTTGGTGTAGGGGGCGTGACTAATGAAAAACTGTTTTTT
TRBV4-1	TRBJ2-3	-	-	CASSQVPCTDTQYF	TGCGCCAGCAGCCAAGTTCCCTGCACAGATACGCAGTATTTT
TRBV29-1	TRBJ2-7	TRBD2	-	CSGAPGLGYEQYF	TGCAGCGGGGCTCCGGGACTAGGTTACGAGCAGTACTTC
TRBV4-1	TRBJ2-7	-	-	CASSQDSGVEQYF	TGCGCCAGCAGCCAAGATTCCGGAGTTGAGCAGTACTTC
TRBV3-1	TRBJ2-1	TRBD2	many	CASSQVGTSSVEQFF	TGTGCCAGCAGCCAAGTGGGGACTAGCTCGGTTGAGCAGTTCTTC
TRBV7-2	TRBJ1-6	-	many	CASSLRAPVNSPLHF	TGTGCCAGCAGCTTACGGGCACCCGTTAATTCACCCCTCCACTTT
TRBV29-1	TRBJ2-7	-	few	CSVSKPGPGSYEQYF	TGCAGCGTCAGCAAACCGGGACCGGGCTCCTACGAGCAGTACTTC
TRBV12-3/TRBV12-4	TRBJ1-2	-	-	CASSSPGSTNGYTF	TGTGCCAGCAGTTCCCCAGGGTCTACGAATGGCTACACCTTC
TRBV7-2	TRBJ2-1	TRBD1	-	CASTEQGVSYNEQFF	TGTGCCAGCACCGAGCAGGGGGTCTCCTACAATGAGCAGTTCTTC
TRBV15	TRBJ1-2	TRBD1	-	CATSRDRGNYGYTF	TGTGCCACCAGCAGGGACAGGGGCAACTATGGCTACACCTTC
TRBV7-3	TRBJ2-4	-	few	CASSPGMLAKNIQYF	TGTGCCAGCAGCCCCGGGATGTTAGCCAAAAACATTCAGTACTTC
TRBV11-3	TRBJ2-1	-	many	CASSSLEGVQNSYNEQFF	TGTGCCAGCAGCTCATTAGAGGGGGTACAAAACTCCTACAATGAGCAGTTCTTC
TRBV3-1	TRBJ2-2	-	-	CASSPEGPGHTGELFF	TGTGCCAGCAGCCCCGAAGGGCCCGGCCACACCGGGGAGCTGTTTTTT
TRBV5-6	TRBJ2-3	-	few	CASSLVPFFYVRRGPDTQYF	TGTGCCAGCAGCTTGGTCCCATTCTTTTATGTCCGTCGGGGTCCAGATACGCAGTATTTT
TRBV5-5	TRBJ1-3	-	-	CASSELGRLSGNTIYF	TGTGCCAGCAGCGAACTCGGACGCCTCTCTGGAAACACCATATATTTT
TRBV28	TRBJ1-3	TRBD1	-	CASSLPTGGTGNTIYF	TGTGCCAGCAGTTTACCTACAGGGGGCACTGGAAACACCATATATTTT
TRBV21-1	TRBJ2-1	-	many	CASSKWLPTLFDEQFF	TGTGCCAGCAGCAAATGGCTACCAACCCTGTTTGATGAGCAGTTCTTC
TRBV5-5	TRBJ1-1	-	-	CASSLGEVGEAFF	TGTGCCAGCAGCTTGGGAGAGGTGGGGGAAGCTTTCTTT